These 28 T cell receptor beta chains originate from one sample sequenced in a study of Ad26.COV2.S vaccination and SARS-CoV-2 variants. Sequencing used immunoSEQ multiplex PCR; TCRdb keeps in-frame clones, though not all of them. Among about 350,000 clones listed, about 90% were seen once. The material was peripheral blood, obtained after recovery from COVID-19. These receptors were taken from a human donor who had recovered from COVID-19.

The sample holds one count of this clone. V and J are TRBV4-1 and TRBJ1-5; D gene uncertain. CDR3 size: 14 residues. V was cut by 0 bases and J by 3 bases, with 6 bases left in between. The germline CDR1 and CDR2 sequences are MGHRA and YSYEKL. As DNA, the CDR3 is TGCGCCAGCAGCCAAGAAGGGCCCAATCAGCCCCAGCATTTT. It encodes CASSQEGPNQPQHF.

The chain carries TRBV4-3 and TRBJ1-1, with no clear D. The CDR3 runs to 15 residues. CDR1 and CDR2 from the germline V gene are LGHNA and YSLEER. V lost 0 bases and J 2 bases, leaving 10 bases between the germline ends. This CDR3 is CASSQDLDTNTEAFF. The CDR3 coding sequence is TGCGCCAGCAGCCAAGATCTCGACACTAACACTGAAGCTTTCTTT.

The chain combines TRBV7-9 with TRBJ2-5; no definite D call. Trimming shortened V by 5 bases and J by 3 bases, and 16 bases separated the two germline ends. CDR1 and CDR2 (germline): SEHNR, FQNEAQ (reference sequence). The length of the CDR3 is 15 residues. CDR3 loop: CASSPTGRVEETQYF. In DNA form, the CDR3 reads TGTGCCAGCAGCCCCACGGGCCGGGTAGAAGAGACCCAGTACTTC.

The chain has TRBV11-2 and TRBJ1-1; D gene ambiguous. This CDR3 is 13 amino acids long. Trimming stripped 2 bases from V and 2 bases from J, with 6 bases between. Germline CDR1 SGHAT, CDR2 FQNNGV. In DNA form, the CDR3 reads TGTGCCAGCAGCTTATCAGTTAACACTGAAGCTTTCTTT. It encodes CASSLSVNTEAFF. Variable domain in full (rest from reference TRBV11-2 and TRBJ1-1): EAGVAQSPRYKIIEKRQSVAFWCNPISGHATLYWYQQILGQGPKLLIQFQNNGVVDDSQLPKDRFSAERLKGVDSTLKIQPAKLEDSAVYLCASSLSVNTEAFFGQGTRLTVV.

The rearrangement links TRBV9 to TRBJ2-6; D gene unclear. Germline V gene sequence: CDR1 SGDLS, CDR2 YYNGEE. The CDR3 contains 19 residues. V lost 3 bases and J lost 0, with 19 bases in between. The CDR3 sequence: CASSEPPELPYSGANVLTF. For the CDR3, the DNA is TGTGCCAGCAGCGAGCCCCCAGAGCTCCCCTACTCTGGGGCCAACGTCCTGACTTTC.

This CDR3 is CASRFSGGENEQFF. In DNA form, the CDR3 reads TGCGCCAGCAGGTTCAGCGGGGGGGAGAATGAGCAGTTCTTC. The chain recombines TRBV10-2 with TRBJ2-1, with 10 positions matching TRBD2. There are 14 residues in the CDR3. With V trimmed by 6 bases and J by 7 bases, 6 bases remained unmatched. Germline lookup yields CDR1 WSHSY and CDR2 SAAADI.

The CDR3 coding sequence is TGTGCCAGCACCCCACGGGAGGGCACAGATACGCAGTATTTT. It codes for CASTPREGTDTQYF. The rearrangement uses TRBV6-2 or TRBV6-3 and TRBJ2-3; 7 bases agree with TRBD2. CDR1 is MNHEY, CDR2 SVGEGT, per germline. The CDR3 covers 14 residues. After removal of 7 bases from V and 1 base from J, the junction contained 5 bases not matched to a gene.

This clone appeared a single time. The genes are TRBV5-6 and TRBJ2-7; D uncertain. CDR3 length: 14 amino acids. Germline assignment: CDR1 SGHDT and CDR2 YYEEEE. Trimming cost V 0 bases and J 1 base, with 8 bases left between them. CDR3 nucleotides: TGTGCCAGCAGCTTGGTTGACACTTCCTACGAGCAGTACTTC. Translated, it gives CASSLVDTSYEQYF.

The chain carries TRBV4-1 and TRBJ2-3; 11 nucleotides match TRBD2. Germline lookup yields CDR1 MGHRA and CDR2 YSYEKL. CDR3 length equals 15 residues. The ends lost 3 bases at V and 5 bases at J; junction bases unmatched: 4. CDR3 region: CASSQLLAGVDTQYF. Written as DNA, the CDR3 is TGCGCCAGCAGCCAGCTACTAGCGGGGGTAGATACGCAGTATTTT.

The genes are TRBV2 and TRBJ1-1, with unresolved D. The CDR3 contains 11 residues. V shed 1 base and J shed 8 bases, with 5 bases lying between them. Germline CDR1 and CDR2: SNHLY and FYNNEI. CDR3 protein: CASSEGGEAFF. The DNA of the CDR3 is TGTGCCAGCAGTGAAGGGGGAGAAGCTTTCTTT. The full variable domain, rest sourced from reference TRBV2 and TRBJ1-1, is EPEVTQTPSHQVTQMGQEVILRCVPISNHLYFYWYRQILGQKVEFLVSFYNNEISEKSEIFDDQFSVERPDGSNFTLKIRSTKLEDSAMYFCASSEGGEAFFGQGTRLTVV.

Here the CDR3 DNA reads TGTGCCACCAGCAGAGGGACTGCTGGAAACACCATATATTTT. Amino acids: CATSRGTAGNTIYF. V is TRBV15 and J is TRBJ1-3, with D uncertain. Germline lookup yields CDR1 LNHNV and CDR2 YYDKDF (reference sequence). CDR3 length: 14 residues. Between the trimmed V and J ends, which lost 1 base and 2 bases, there was a span of 6 bases.

This chain connects TRBV5-5 to TRBJ1-6; 8 nucleotides align to TRBD1. Germline V gene lookup returns CDR1 SGHKS and CDR2 YYEKEE (reference sequence). The J segment lost 7 bases and the V segment lost 3 bases, leaving 9 bases of the junction unmatched. The CDR3 runs to 16 residues. CDR3 nucleotide sequence: TGTGCCAGCAGCTCGCGCCGGGACAGGCCAAATTCACCCCTCCACTTT. The encoded protein is CASSSRRDRPNSPLHF.

The V and J genes are TRBV19 and TRBJ1-3; D ambiguous. The CDR3 has 15 residues. Trimming pared 5 bases from V and 0 bases from J, leaving 11 bases between. CDR1 is LNHDA and CDR2 is SQIVND in the germline V gene (reference sequence). The CDR3 bases are TGTGCCAGTAGTTACGACCGAAACTCTGGAAACACCATATATTTT. This codes for CASSYDRNSGNTIYF.

A note on this clone: Additional DNA sequences in this sample encode the identical CDR3. The chain recombines TRBV15 with TRBJ2-5, with D perhaps matching TRBD2 (5 bases). From germline, CDR1 is LNHNV and CDR2 YYDKDF (reference sequence). This CDR3 has 14 residues. V gave up 0 bases and J gave up 5 bases, with 10 bases separating them. The CDR3, as DNA: TGTGCCACCAGCAGAGATCGGGGTGAGGAGACCCAGTACTTC. Its translation is CATSRDRGEETQYF. The variable domain in full, with the rest retrieved from reference TRBV15 and TRBJ2-5, is DAMVIQNPRYQVTQFGKPVTLSCSQTLNHNVMYWYQQKSSQAPKLLFHYYDKDFNNEADTPDNFQSRRPNTSFCFLDIRSPGLGDTAMYLCATSRDRGEETQYFGPGTRLLVL.

The genes are TRBV7-2 and TRBJ1-2; 11 bases fit TRBD1. This CDR3 region has 15 residues. The V segment lost 5 bases and the J segment 5 bases; nucleotides outside the gene matches: 7. The germline CDR1 and CDR2 sequences are SGHTA and FQGNSA. This CDR3 is CASSHYGQGAYGYTF. CDR3 nucleotide sequence: TGTGCCAGCAGCCATTATGGACAGGGGGCATATGGCTACACCTTC. The whole variable domain, filled in from reference TRBV7-2 and TRBJ1-2, reads GAGVSQSPSNKVTEKGKDVELRCDPISGHTALYWYRQSLGQGLEFLIYFQGNSAPDKSGLPSDRFSAERTGGSVSTLTIQRTQQEDSAVYLCASSHYGQGAYGYTFGSGTRLTVV.

The J gene is TRBJ2-5, the V gene TRBV15; TRBD2 aligns across 10 bases. With V trimmed by 0 bases and J by 2 bases, 9 bases remained unmatched. The CDR3 spans 18 residues. Germline loops: CDR1 LNHNV, CDR2 YYDKDF (reference sequence). This CDR3 reads CATSRDLAGDMRQETQYF. CDR3 sequence (DNA): TGTGCCACCAGCAGAGACCTAGCGGGGGATATGAGACAAGAGACCCAGTACTTC.

This chain connects TRBV3-1 (or the pseudogene TRBV3-2) to TRBJ1-2; D unresolved. The CDR3 covers 11 residues. Trimming shortened V by 1 base and J by 5 bases, and 2 bases separated the two germline ends. Germline V gene sequence: CDR1 LGHDT, CDR2 YNNKEL (reference sequence). The CDR3 coding sequence is TGTGCCAGCAGCCAAGCATATGGCTACACCTTC. It translates to CASSQAYGYTF.

This clone was seen only once. The chain uses TRBV27 and TRBJ1-1, with D uncertain. V was trimmed by 4 bases and J by 6 bases, leaving 15 bases between them. The CDR3 contains 14 residues. CDR1 MNHEY and CDR2 SMNVEV come from the germline V gene (reference sequence). CDR3 amino acids: CASSSTWARPEAFF. CDR3 sequence (DNA): TGTGCCAGCAGTTCCACTTGGGCCAGGCCTGAAGCTTTCTTT.

The chain links TRBV5-5 to TRBJ2-7; possibly TRBD1 or TRBD2 for D (5 bases each). Trimming pared 4 bases from V and 4 bases from J, leaving 9 bases between. Germline lookup yields CDR1 SGHKS and CDR2 YYEKEE (reference sequence). The CDR3 extends over 12 amino acids. CDR3 in DNA: TGTGCCAGCAGCCCTGGGGGTTACGAGCAGTACTTC. It is translated as CASSPGGYEQYF.

The chain carries TRBV7-8 and TRBJ2-3; 7 nucleotides align to TRBD2. The CDR3 extends over 16 amino acids. J gave up 2 bases and V 5 bases, and 10 bases lay outside the gene matches. Germline CDR1 is SGHVS and CDR2 is FQNEAQ. The CDR3 DNA sequence: TGTGCCAGCAGCCCAAGTTTGGGGGGGGTCACAGATACGCAGTATTTT. Its translation: CASSPSLGGVTDTQYF.

The CDR3 sequence: CASSLGGTLNTEAFF. The DNA of the CDR3 is TGTGCCAGCAGTTTGGGCGGAACTTTGAACACTGAAGCTTTCTTT. The J gene is TRBJ1-1, the V gene TRBV27, with D unclear. V gave up 3 bases and J gave up 0 bases, with 11 bases separating them. Germline V gives CDR1 MNHEY, CDR2 SMNVEV (reference sequence). The length of the CDR3 is 15 residues.

The rearrangement links TRBV25-1 to TRBJ1-1; D gene unclear. This CDR3 is built from 13 residues. V was trimmed by 2 bases and J by 3 bases, leaving 7 bases between them. Germline CDR1 reads MGHDK; CDR2 reads SYGVNS. CDR3 residues: CASSEAGYTEAFF. Here the CDR3 DNA reads TGTGCCAGCAGTGAAGCGGGGTACACTGAAGCTTTCTTT.

In its sample, this clone was seen a few times. The gene calls are TRBV6-5 and TRBJ1-6; 7 bases fit TRBD1. Germline trimming cut 7 bases from V and 3 bases from J; bases unmatched to any gene: 6. Per germline, CDR1 MNHEY and CDR2 SVGAGI. The CDR3 is made up of 15 amino acids. This CDR3 is CASTIGGRYNSPLHF. The DNA of the CDR3 is TGTGCCAGCACCATAGGGGGCCGCTATAATTCACCCCTCCACTTT.

This clone has a single count. V gene TRBV19 combines with J gene TRBJ1-2; D is uncertain. CDR1 LNHDA and CDR2 SQIVND come from the germline V gene (reference sequence). This CDR3 spans 11 amino acids. V was trimmed by 3 bases and J by 3 bases, leaving 2 bases between them. The DNA for the CDR3 is TGTGCCAGTAGTATCGACTATGGCTACACCTTC. Translating it yields CASSIDYGYTF.

V gene TRBV6-5 combines with J gene TRBJ1-1; TRBD1 might be the D (5 bases). The CDR3 totals 15 residues. V was cut by 8 bases and J by 0 bases, with 16 bases left in between. Germline V lookup: CDR1 MNHEY, CDR2 SVGAGI. The CDR3 DNA follows: TGTGCCAGCCATACACTAGACAGTCTGAACACTGAAGCTTTCTTT. This translates into CASHTLDSLNTEAFF.

In its sample, this clone was seen a few times. V is TRBV11-2 and J is TRBJ1-3; a possible D gene is TRBD1 (6 bases). This CDR3 spans 14 amino acids. V was trimmed by 2 bases and J by 4 bases, leaving 9 bases between them. The V gene's germline CDR1 is SGHAT and CDR2 FQNNGV. The CDR3 nucleotides read TGTGCCAGCAGCTTATGGGGGGCAGGAAACACCATATATTTT. The encoded protein is CASSLWGAGNTIYF.

The chain recombines TRBV25-1 with TRBJ2-3; D tentatively reads TRBD1 or TRBD2 (5 bases each). The CDR3 is 13 amino acids. V lost 8 bases to trimming and J lost 8 bases, with 17 bases between them. CDR1 and CDR2 from the germline V gene are MGHDK and SYGVNS. In DNA form, the CDR3 reads TGTGCCAGCGGGGGTGCAGCAGTAAGTACGCAGTATTTT. It translates to CASGGAAVSTQYF.

V gene TRBV9 combines with J gene TRBJ1-2; D possibly corresponds to TRBD1 (5 bases). CDR1 is SGDLS, CDR2 YYNGEE, per germline. The CDR3 length is 15 residues. The V end was cut by 4 bases, the J end by 5 bases, with 18 bases between. The CDR3 DNA follows: TGTGCCAGCAGCTTGAAGGCAGGGAAGCAGTATGGCTACACCTTC. Translation gives CASSLKAGKQYGYTF.